This T cell receptor beta chain derives from a study of T cell repertoires in cytomegalovirus infection. As for the study in general: Both a matching HLA type and CMV infection were indicated by public TCR beta signatures. Notes on the study in general: Summed frequency of shared TCR beta families picked out CMV carriers who also had the relevant HLA. It was HLA-C-restricted CMV-specific TCR beta clonotypes that dominated the response ex vivo.

The length of the CDR3 is 15 residues. With 5 bases removed from V and 1 base from J, the gap between germline ends came to 14 bases. CDR1 and CDR2 (germline): MNHEY, SVGEGT. TCRdb reanalysed the reads using MiXCR and keeps one entry per CDR3 protein. The sample lists about 120,000 distinct CDR3 sequences, about 9.5% occurring once. This clonotype was detected many times. As yet, its antigen is unknown. The clonotype was recovered from a human donor in good health (CMV status not recorded). Some clones in this sample may be carry-over from other donors' samples. The chain recombines TRBV6-2 or TRBV6-3 with TRBJ1-1; the D is unclear. Sequenced input: PBMCs, sequenced either directly or after in vitro stimulation (not recorded which). Written as DNA, the CDR3 is TGTGCCAGCAGTGAATTCAACGACAAGAACACTGAAGCTTTCTTT. Protein sequence: CASSEFNDKNTEAFF.